The T cell receptor (beta chain) under discussion was sequenced for a study of blood T cell repertoires in COVID-19. The CDR3 contains 16 residues. J lost 7 bases, V lost 0 bases, and 9 bases had no gene match. Per the germline V gene, CDR1 is LGHDT and CDR2 is YNNKEL (reference sequence). Some clones are missing from TCRdb's copy, which holds only in-frame ones; the method was immunoSEQ multiplex PCR. The sample holds 250,000 to 300,000 clones; roughly nine tenths are singletons and the top ten take roughly 0.96%. What was sequenced was peripheral blood. This TCR was sampled from a woman between 40 and 50 years old who had recovered from COVID-19. V and J are TRBV3-1 (or the pseudogene TRBV3-2) and TRBJ2-1, with 7 bases identical to TRBD2. CDR3 nucleotides: TGTGCCAGCAGCCAAGATCTGGGACTCGGGGGGAATGAGCAGTTCTTC. The encoded protein is CASSQDLGLGGNEQFF.